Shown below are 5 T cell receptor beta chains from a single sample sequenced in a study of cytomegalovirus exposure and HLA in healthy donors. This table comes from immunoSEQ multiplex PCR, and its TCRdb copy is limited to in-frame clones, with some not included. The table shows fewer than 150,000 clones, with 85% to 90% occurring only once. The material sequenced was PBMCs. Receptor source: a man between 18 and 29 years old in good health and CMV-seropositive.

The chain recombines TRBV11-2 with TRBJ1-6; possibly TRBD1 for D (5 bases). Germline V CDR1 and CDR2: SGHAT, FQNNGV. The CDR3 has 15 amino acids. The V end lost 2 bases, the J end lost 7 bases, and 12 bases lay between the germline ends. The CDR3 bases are TGTGCCAGCAGCTTAATGACAGAACGAAATTCACCCCTCCACTTT. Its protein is CASSLMTERNSPLHF.

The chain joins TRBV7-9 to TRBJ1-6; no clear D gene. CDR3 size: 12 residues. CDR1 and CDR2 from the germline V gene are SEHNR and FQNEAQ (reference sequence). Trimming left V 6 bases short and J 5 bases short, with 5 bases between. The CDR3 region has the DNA TGTGCCAGCAGGCTAGATAATTCACCCCTCCACTTT. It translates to CASRLDNSPLHF. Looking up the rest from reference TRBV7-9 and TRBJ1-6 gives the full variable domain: DTGVSQNPRHKITKRGQNVTFRCDPISEHNRLYWYRQTLGQGPEFLTYFQNEAQLEKSRLLSDRFSAERPKGSFSTLEIQRTEQGDSAMYLCASRLDNSPLHFGNGTRLTVT.

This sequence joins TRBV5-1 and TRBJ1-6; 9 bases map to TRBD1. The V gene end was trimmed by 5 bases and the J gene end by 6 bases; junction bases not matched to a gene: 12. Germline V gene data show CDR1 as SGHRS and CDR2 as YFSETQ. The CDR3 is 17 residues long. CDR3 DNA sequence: TGCGCCAGCAGACCTCTTACAGGGGGCGCAGGTAATTCACCCCTCCACTTT. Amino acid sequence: CASRPLTGGAGNSPLHF.

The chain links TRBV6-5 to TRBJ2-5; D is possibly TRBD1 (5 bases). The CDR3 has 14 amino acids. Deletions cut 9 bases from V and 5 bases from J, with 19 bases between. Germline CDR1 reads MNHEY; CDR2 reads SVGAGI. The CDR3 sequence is CASNDAGPGETQYF. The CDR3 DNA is TGTGCCAGTAATGATGCAGGGCCTGGGGAGACCCAGTACTTC.

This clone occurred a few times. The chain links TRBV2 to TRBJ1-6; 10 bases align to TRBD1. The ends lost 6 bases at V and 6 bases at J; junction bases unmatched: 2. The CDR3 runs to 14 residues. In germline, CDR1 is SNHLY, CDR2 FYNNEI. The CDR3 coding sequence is TGTGCCAGCAGCCGGGACAGGGGTAATTCACCCCTCCACTTT. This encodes CASSRDRGNSPLHF.